A selection of T cell receptor beta chains follows, all from one sample in a study of T cell changes during pregnancy in multiple sclerosis. Produced via immunoSEQ multiplex PCR; TCRdb's table is partial and in-frame only. This table holds around 36,000 clones, more than 85% found once. This material consisted of CD8+ T cells from peripheral blood mononuclear cells, taken in the first trimester of pregnancy. The receptors were sampled from a female donor with multiple sclerosis, enrolled in a pregnancy study. The CDR3 runs from the conserved cysteine through the conserved F or W. The order of the fields is V gene, J gene, clone size, D gene, CDR3 DNA, CDR3 protein. D genes are given only for firm matches. Not all rows give a size; the values are once, few, many and, for expanded clones, a class.

>TRBV6-6|TRBJ1-1|NA|TRBD1
TGTGCCAGCAGTTACGGAGGGACAGGGGCTTTCTTT
CASSYGGTGAFF
>TRBV4-1|TRBJ2-1|NA|TRBD2
TGCGCCAGCAGCCCTCCTAGCGGGGGGATGGATGAGCAGTTCTTC
CASSPPSGGMDEQFF
>TRBV5-5|TRBJ1-5|NA|NA
TGTGCCAGCAGCTTGGTGGCAGGGGATCAGCCCCAGCATTTT
CASSLVAGDQPQHF
>TRBV7-3|TRBJ2-1|once|TRBD2
TGTGCCAGCAGCTTAGCGGGGGGCGATTCCTACAATGAGCAGTTCTTC
CASSLAGGDSYNEQFF
>TRBV6-5|TRBJ1-1|NA|NA
TGTGCCAGCAGTACAGGGTTCGAAGCTTTCTTT
CASSTGFEAFF
>TRBV14|TRBJ2-7|NA|NA
TGTGCCAGCAGCCAAGCCGGACTTACCGCCTACGAGCAGTACTTC
CASSQAGLTAYEQYF
>TRBV5-4|TRBJ2-7|NA|NA
TGTGCCAAGATAACCCATCGGTCGACAAACCACGAGCAGTACTTC
CAKITHRSTNHEQYF
>TRBV7-8|TRBJ1-1|NA|NA
TGTGCCAGCAGCCCGGGACAAACTTATGAAGCTTTCTTT
CASSPGQTYEAFF
>TRBV5-6|TRBJ1-1|NA|TRBD1
TGTGCCAGCAGTCCCGTGGACAGGGCCGGGGGGACTGAAGCTTTCTTT
CASSPVDRAGGTEAFF
>TRBV2|TRBJ2-5|NA|NA
TGTGCCAGCAGTGTTTATTTGAGGGAGACCCAGTACTTC
CASSVYLRETQYF
>TRBV27|TRBJ2-7|NA|TRBD2
TGTGCCAGCAGTTCCCCTACTAGCGGGGGCGACTACGAGCAGTACTTC
CASSSPTSGGDYEQYF
>TRBV29-1|TRBJ1-1|NA|NA
TGCAGCGTTGAAAACAACCGTGAAGCTTTCTTT
CSVENNREAFF
>TRBV5-4|TRBJ2-1|NA|TRBD1
TGTGCCAGCAGCTTGGGGGACAGGGAAATGTCTGAGCAGTTCTTC
CASSLGDREMSEQFF
>TRBV7-9|TRBJ2-7|NA|NA
TGTGCCAGCAGCTCCAAATGGGGGCTAGGTGACGAGCAGTACTTC
CASSSKWGLGDEQYF
>TRBV11-2|TRBJ2-5|NA|NA
TGTGCCAGCAGCTTTAGAGGCGAGACCCAGTACTTC
CASSFRGETQYF
>TRBV13|TRBJ1-2|NA|NA
TGTGCCAGCAGCTGGGGGGTAGAGGCCGAGGTTTATGGCTACACCTTC
CASSWGVEAEVYGYTF
>TRBV7-3|TRBJ2-1|NA|TRBD2
TGTGCCAGCAGCTTAATCGGGACTAGCGGGGGGGCCGGTGAGCAGTTCTTC
CASSLIGTSGGAGEQFF
>TRBV5-6|TRBJ1-1|NA|NA
TGTGCCAGCAGCCTGGGGCTGAGTGGGGAGGGTACTGAAGCTTTCTTT
CASSLGLSGEGTEAFF
>TRBV15|TRBJ1-1|NA|NA
TGTGCCACCAGCAGGGGTGTTGGGAGGAACACTGAAGCTTTCTTT
CATSRGVGRNTEAFF
>TRBV2|TRBJ2-5|NA|TRBD2
TGTGCCAGCAGGGGGACTAGCGGGAAAGAGACCCAGTACTTC
CASRGTSGKETQYF
>TRBV5-1|TRBJ2-7|NA|NA
TGCGCCAGCAGTCTTCACGAGCAGTACTTC
CASSLHEQYF
>TRBV19|TRBJ1-1|NA|NA
TGTGCCAGTAGTGACAGCATGAACACTGAAGCTTTCTTT
CASSDSMNTEAFF
>TRBV15|TRBJ2-7|NA|NA
TGTGCCACCAGCGCGGGACCAATCTCCTACGAGCAGTACTTC
CATSAGPISYEQYF
>TRBV13|TRBJ2-1|NA|TRBD2
TGTGCCAGCAGCTTAGGAACTAGCGGGGGGGCGGGCAATGAGCAGTTCTTC
CASSLGTSGGAGNEQFF
>TRBV6-6|TRBJ1-1|NA|NA
TGTGCCAGCAGCGTGGACGGGGAGAACACTGAAGCTTTCTTT
CASSVDGENTEAFF
>TRBV11-2|TRBJ2-7|NA|NA
TGTGCCAGCAGCGACCCTCCGCGGGCCTACGAGCAGTACTTC
CASSDPPRAYEQYF
>TRBV6-5|TRBJ2-4|NA|NA
TGTGCCAGCAGTTACTCGGGGCGGTCGGGCATTCAGTACTTC
CASSYSGRSGIQYF
>TRBV10-3|TRBJ1-4|medium-sized|NA
TGTGCCATCCGTAAACAGCCTAATGAAAAACTGTTTTTT
CAIRKQPNEKLFF
>TRBV11-3|TRBJ2-7|NA|NA
TGTGCCAGCAGCTTATCCGGGACTGGCAACTACGAGCAGTACTTC
CASSLSGTGNYEQYF
>TRBV21-1|TRBJ1-5|NA|NA
TGTGCCAGCAGCATTAGGGGACATTATTGCAATCAGCCCCAGCATTTT
CASSIRGHYCNQPQHF
>TRBV27|TRBJ2-7|NA|NA
TGTGCCAGCACCAGGGGCCTTGAGATTTCCGAGCAGTACTTC
CASTRGLEISEQYF
>TRBV13|TRBJ2-1|once|NA
TGTGCCAGCAGCTTAGCGGGACAAGATGTCTACAATGAGCAGTTCTTC
CASSLAGQDVYNEQFF
>TRBV7-9|TRBJ2-7|NA|NA
TGTGCCAGCAGCCCACCGGGGACTCCTTCCTACGAGCAGTACTTC
CASSPPGTPSYEQYF
>TRBV4-1|TRBJ1-2|once|TRBD1
TGCGCCAGCAGCGAGGGGGCGGTTGGCTACACCTTC
CASSEGAVGYTF
>TRBV29-1|TRBJ1-1|NA|TRBD1
TGCAGCGGGGACAGGGAGAGCCCTGAAGCTTTCTTT
CSGDRESPEAFF
>TRBV29-1|TRBJ1-2|NA|NA
TGCAGCGTTGAACAGCCGGGGGATGGCTACACCTTC
CSVEQPGDGYTF
>TRBV2|TRBJ2-7|NA|NA
TGTGCCAGCAGTGAAAGAGTCGGGCAGTACTTC
CASSERVGQYF
>TRBV11-2|TRBJ2-7|NA|TRBD1
TGTGCCAGCAGCTTAGGCCAGGGGGATTACGAGCAGTACTTC
CASSLGQGDYEQYF
>TRBV9|TRBJ1-2|NA|TRBD1
TGTGCCAGCAGCGAAAGCGGGGGGAGAGACAGGGCACGCTACACCTTC
CASSESGGRDRARYTF
>TRBV4-1|TRBJ1-1|NA|TRBD1
TGCGCCAGCAGCCGTTGGGACAGGAACACTGAAGCTTTCTTT
CASSRWDRNTEAFF
>TRBV14|TRBJ2-7|once|TRBD1
TGTGCCAGCAGCCAAGATATTCAGGGGGCTATCTACGAGCAGTACTTC
CASSQDIQGAIYEQYF
>TRBV2|TRBJ1-4|NA|NA
TGTGCCAGCAGTGAAGTACAGGGTTCAAAACTGTTTTTT
CASSEVQGSKLFF
>TRBV5-1|TRBJ1-3|NA|NA
TGCGCCAGCAGCTTGCCGGGCTCTGGAAACACCATATATTTT
CASSLPGSGNTIYF